This T cell receptor beta chain was recovered during a study of blood T cell repertoires in COVID-19. Overall study: Acute and convalescent COVID-19 specimens originated in the United States, Italy and Spain. Sources were T cells, B-cell-depleted T cells, or PBMCs; the material itself was cDNA or gDNA.

In the authors' workflow: Amplification of reference gene primers was used by the study to estimate nucleated cell counts. The protocol was immunoSEQ multiplex PCR, while the TCRdb copy is restricted to in-frame clones and leaves out a portion. Clone size and the V and J calls come from that table; the DNA yielded D and trimming. The sample consists of about 270,000 clones, around 86% of them appearing once. CDR1 MNHEY and CDR2 SMNVEV come from the germline V gene (reference sequence). The CDR3 runs 16 residues. The ends lost 3 bases at V and 2 bases at J; junction bases unmatched: 5. The receptor's source is a man aged 40-55 years with active or convalescent COVID-19. The V call is TRBV27, the J call TRBJ2-5; 11 positions match TRBD2. What was sequenced was peripheral blood. CDR3 amino acids: CASSFSGLAAQETQYF. CDR3 DNA: TGTGCCAGCAGTTTTTCGGGACTAGCGGCACAAGAGACCCAGTACTTC.